This T cell receptor beta chain was sequenced during a study of T cells after yellow fever vaccination. Whole-study context: It was SMART-Seq v4 Ultra Low Input that prepared the fractions with low cell numbers.

Study-wide results and caveats: Post-booster repertoires again held most primary-vaccination clones (roughly 96% CD4, roughly 90% CD8). A faster peak, day 5 versus 15, was reached by the weaker secondary response.

Many counts were recorded for this clonotype. The antigen is undetermined. UMIs and a universal primer site were added when TCR cDNA was made by 5'RACE template switching. TCRdb fed the 5' RACE reads into MiXCR, producing one record per CDR3 protein. This sample has roughly 310,000 distinct CDR3 sequences, with more than 8.5% found just once. Germline V lookup: CDR1 ENHRY, CDR2 SYGVKD. V lost 6 bases, J lost 3 bases, and 8 bases stayed unmatched. The CDR3 is made up of 14 amino acids. Sequenced here: PBMCs, sampled on the day of the first yellow fever vaccination. The chain links TRBV10-3 to TRBJ2-7, with 7 bases lining up with TRBD1. This TCR was sampled from a man in his late teens or twenties who received the YFV17D yellow fever vaccine. The CDR3 sequence is CAIRTTGVNYEQYF. The CDR3 region has the DNA TGTGCCATCAGGACCACAGGGGTAAACTACGAGCAGTACTTC.